The 23 T cell receptor beta chains below come from one sample, sequenced in a study of shared clonotypes between healthy human individuals. TCRdb's table, derived via immunoSEQ multiplex PCR, lists solely in-frame clones and lacks some. The data show approximately 100,000 clones, about 70% seen once. The sequenced material came from memory CD8+ T cells sorted from blood. The sample's subset: CD45RO+ cells pooled with CCR7-negative TemRA cells. These receptors were collected from a woman aged 25 to 39 in good health.

The rearrangement uses TRBV7-2 and TRBJ2-5, with 11 bases fitting TRBD2. The length of the CDR3 is 15 residues. Germline CDR1 SGHTA, CDR2 FQGNSA. The V and J ends lost 4 bases and 5 bases, in that order; junction bases with no gene match: 6. The CDR3 coding sequence is TGTGCCAGCAGCTCACTAGCGGGAGTAAAGGAGACCCAGTACTTC. Protein: CASSSLAGVKETQYF.

The chain has TRBV7-9 and TRBJ1-1; D gene unclear. Germline CDR1 and CDR2: SEHNR and FQNEAQ (reference sequence). The CDR3 is 13 residues long. V was trimmed by 8 bases and J by 2 bases, leaving 12 bases between them. CDR3 DNA: TGTGCCAGCGGCCAGGAGTTAAACACTGAAGCTTTCTTT. Its translation: CASGQELNTEAFF. Full variable domain (rest looked up from reference TRBV7-9 and TRBJ1-1): DTGVSQNPRHKITKRGQNVTFRCDPISEHNRLYWYRQTLGQGPEFLTYFQNEAQLEKSRLLSDRFSAERPKGSFSTLEIQRTEQGDSAMYLCASGQELNTEAFFGQGTRLTVV.

V is TRBV5-1 and J is TRBJ2-1, with 7 nucleotides matching TRBD2. Unmatched junction bases numbered 4, after V lost 0 bases and J lost 7 bases. This CDR3 spans 14 amino acids. Germline lookup yields CDR1 SGHRS and CDR2 YFSETQ. CDR3 residues: CASSLVLAENEQFF. CDR3 DNA: TGCGCCAGCAGCTTGGTCCTAGCGGAGAATGAGCAGTTCTTC.

This rearrangement joins TRBV29-1 to TRBJ2-1, with 12 nucleotides matching TRBD2. The CDR3 has 18 residues. CDR1 is SQVTM, CDR2 ANQGSEA, per germline. V gave up 0 bases and J gave up 1 base; unmatched junction bases: 7. The CDR3 loop reads CSVEDASGRAFSYNEQFF. DNA for the CDR3: TGCAGCGTTGAAGATGCTAGCGGGAGGGCCTTTTCCTACAATGAGCAGTTCTTC.

The chain employs TRBV6-1 and TRBJ1-2; D ambiguous. CDR3 length: 13 residues. Germline V gene sequence: CDR1 MNHNS, CDR2 SASEGT. V lost 7 bases and J 3 bases, leaving 12 bases between the germline ends. The DNA of the CDR3 is TGTGCCAGCAAAACGTGGGGTTACTATGGCTACACCTTC. It yields the protein CASKTWGYYGYTF.

The rearrangement joins TRBV25-1 to TRBJ1-1, with 7 bases aligning to TRBD1. Germline V gives CDR1 MGHDK, CDR2 SYGVNS. The CDR3 has 14 amino acids. After removal of 8 bases from V and 2 bases from J, the junction contained 8 bases not matched to a gene. This chain's CDR3 is CASQDRATNTEAFF. DNA for the CDR3: TGTGCCAGCCAAGACAGGGCAACAAACACTGAAGCTTTCTTT.

The chain carries TRBV19 and TRBJ1-5; unclear D gene. The V gene's germline CDR1 is LNHDA and CDR2 SQIVND (reference sequence). Trimming removed 3 bases at V and 0 bases at J, with 9 bases between. The CDR3 length is 15 residues. As DNA, the CDR3 is TGTGCCAGTAGTATGGGCGTGCATAGCAATCAGCCCCAGCATTTT. Amino acid sequence: CASSMGVHSNQPQHF.

The genes are TRBV15 and TRBJ2-2, with 9 bases identical to TRBD1. The CDR3 is made up of 15 amino acids. Losses at the gene ends were 5 bases for V and 4 bases for J; bases not matched to a gene: 5. CDR1 is LNHNV and CDR2 is YYDKDF in the germline V gene (reference sequence). The CDR3 protein is CATSSRTGATGELFF. The CDR3 DNA reads TGTGCCACCAGCTCGCGGACAGGGGCCACCGGGGAGCTGTTTTTT.

Comments on this clone: Other DNA sequences in the sample encode the same CDR3. The genes are TRBV9 and TRBJ2-2; possibly TRBD1 or TRBD2 for D (5 bases each). Per germline, CDR1 SGDLS and CDR2 YYNGEE. CDR3 length equals 14 residues. V gave up 0 bases and J gave up 6 bases, with 9 bases separating them. DNA for the CDR3: TGTGCCAGCAGCGTAGCATGGGGGTCCGGGGAGCTGTTTTTT. This encodes CASSVAWGSGELFF.

This clone was detected once. CDR3 region: CASSEHPRDRGPRNQPQHF. CDR3 sequence (DNA): TGTGCCAGCAGTGAACATCCCCGGGACAGGGGCCCTCGAAATCAGCCCCAGCATTTT. The chain carries TRBV2 and TRBJ1-5, with 10 bases lining up with TRBD1. Germline trimming cut 2 bases from V and 4 bases from J; bases unmatched to any gene: 14. The CDR3 runs to 19 residues. Germline CDR1 SNHLY, CDR2 FYNNEI.

J is TRBJ2-1 and V is TRBV28; D might be TRBD2 (5 bases). The CDR3 is 14 residues long. The ends were cut back, 8 bases at V and 3 bases at J, with 14 bases in the middle. The germline CDR1 and CDR2 sequences are MDHEN and SYDVKM. CDR3 sequence (DNA): TGTGCCAGCTTGGCAGCGGCCAACTACAATGAGCAGTTCTTC. The encoded protein is CASLAAANYNEQFF.

This chain joins TRBV7-8 and TRBJ2-2; D unresolved. The CDR3 is made up of 12 amino acids. The V end lost 3 bases, the J end lost 7 bases, and 6 bases lay between the germline ends. Germline V gives CDR1 SGHVS, CDR2 FQNEAQ. CDR3 nucleotide sequence: TGTGCCAGCAGCTTTGCCTTCGGGGAGCTGTTTTTT. Translated: CASSFAFGELFF.

The chain has TRBV2 and TRBJ2-1; no firm D call. The CDR3 is made up of 14 amino acids. CDR1 is SNHLY and CDR2 is FYNNEI in the germline V gene. Trimming took 8 bases from V and 0 from J, leaving 11 bases between them. The CDR3 here is CASLAWSSYNEQFF. The CDR3 DNA follows: TGTGCCAGCTTGGCATGGAGCTCCTACAATGAGCAGTTCTTC.

The chain employs TRBV4-1 and TRBJ1-1; D unclear. Trimming stripped 3 bases from V and 1 base from J, with 9 bases between. This CDR3 comprises 14 residues. The germline V gene has CDR1 MGHRA and CDR2 YSYEKL. As DNA, the CDR3 is TGCGCCAGCAGCCAGCGCGCGAAGAACACTGAAGCTTTCTTT. Its translation: CASSQRAKNTEAFF.

The J gene is TRBJ2-7, the V gene TRBV2, with D possibly matching TRBD2 (5 bases). V lost 1 base and J lost 3, with 13 bases in between. This CDR3 has 15 residues. Germline values: CDR1 SNHLY, CDR2 FYNNEI. CDR3 protein: CASSEGEGGIYEQYF. The CDR3 DNA reads as TGTGCCAGCAGTGAAGGGGAAGGAGGAATCTACGAGCAGTACTTC.

A few counts support this clone. This chain joins TRBV2 and TRBJ2-1; possibly TRBD1 for D (7 bases). The CDR3 loop spans 13 amino acids. The germline CDR1 and CDR2 sequences are SNHLY and FYNNEI. The V gene lost 11 bases and the J gene lost 6 bases, with 17 bases spanning the gap. CDR3 nucleotide sequence: TGTGCCGTCCACGGGACAGCGGGCAATGAGCAGTTCTTC. Translating it yields CAVHGTAGNEQFF.

The V and J genes are TRBV28 and TRBJ2-1; D not certain. This CDR3 has 14 amino acids. Germline V CDR1 and CDR2: MDHEN, SYDVKM. The V and J ends lost 5 bases and 6 bases respectively, with 14 bases between them. CDR3 loop: CASSIVIGSNEQFF. DNA of the CDR3: TGTGCCAGCAGTATAGTAATTGGAAGCAATGAGCAGTTCTTC.

CDR3 DNA: TGTGCCAGCAGCTTTTATCAGGGGGTAGTGGAGACCCAGTACTTC. Amino acid sequence: CASSFYQGVVETQYF. This chain connects TRBV7-8 to TRBJ2-5; 7 bases line up with TRBD1. Per germline, CDR1 SGHVS and CDR2 FQNEAQ. This CDR3 spans 15 amino acids. Trimming took 3 bases from V and 5 from J; bases not matched to a gene: 9.

V gene TRBV9 combines with J gene TRBJ2-5, with a tentative D call TRBD1 (5 bases). The CDR3 extends over 15 amino acids. V lost 3 bases to trimming and J lost 4 bases, with 16 bases between them. Per the germline V gene, CDR1 is SGDLS and CDR2 is YYNGEE. The CDR3 nucleotides are TGTGCCAGCAGCGAGGGGTCCGGCGTCGTAGAGACCCAGTACTTC. Translated: CASSEGSGVVETQYF.

This clone was seen a few times. The rearrangement uses TRBV2 and TRBJ2-5; D is undetermined. There are 12 residues in the CDR3. V lost 7 bases and J lost 4, with 10 bases in between. The germline CDR1 and CDR2 sequences are SNHLY and FYNNEI. CDR3 residues: CASTPSRETQYF. CDR3 nucleotide sequence: TGTGCCAGCACCCCCTCTAGAGAGACCCAGTACTTC.

This clone was observed once. The rearrangement links TRBV5-4 to TRBJ2-3, with D uncertain. V was pared by 6 bases and J by 0 bases, with 11 bases between. Germline CDR1 is SGHNT and CDR2 is YYREEE (reference sequence). This CDR3 has 14 residues. The CDR3 region has the DNA TGTGCCAGCACCATAACGGGCAGCACAGATACGCAGTATTTT. Translating gives CASTITGSTDTQYF. The entire variable domain, with the rest obtained from reference TRBV5-4 and TRBJ2-3, is as follows: ETGVTQSPTHLIKTRGQQVTLRCSSQSGHNTVSWYQQALGQGPQFIFQYYREEENGRGNFPPRFSGLQFPNYSSELNVNALELDDSALYLCASTITGSTDTQYFGPGTRLTVL.

There are many counts of this clone. The rearrangement uses TRBV5-6 and TRBJ2-7, with D tentatively TRBD1 (6 bases). V lost 3 bases, J lost 4 bases, and 14 bases lay in between. The germline CDR1 and CDR2 sequences are SGHDT and YYEEEE. The CDR3 sequence is 14 residues long. CDR3 protein: CASSSLLGAYEQYF. The CDR3 DNA sequence: TGTGCCAGCAGCTCCTTACTGGGGGCGTACGAGCAGTACTTC.

J is TRBJ2-3 and V is TRBV27; D is unclear. Trimming took off 5 bases at V and 2 bases at J, with 14 bases between the two ends. Germline values: CDR1 MNHEY, CDR2 SMNVEV (reference sequence). This CDR3 is built from 15 residues. The CDR3 loop reads CASSKKGGLTDTQYF. The DNA of the CDR3 is TGTGCCAGCAGTAAAAAAGGCGGTCTCACAGATACGCAGTATTTT.